These T cell receptor beta chains were read from a single sample in a study of T cells after yellow fever vaccination. TCRdb reprocessed the 5' RACE reads with MiXCR, giving one entry per CDR3 protein. Found here are some 300,000 distinct CDR3 sequences, 9.5% to 12% of them singletons; the top ten hold roughly 3%. Here the sequenced sample was CD4+ T cells sorted from PBMCs, taken 45 days after the yellow fever booster vaccination. All receptors derive from a man aged 18 to 30 who received the YFV17D yellow fever vaccine. Each CDR3 is given with its conserved first and last residue. D genes are given only for firm matches. Part of the rows lack a size; the others show once, few, many or a class for expanded clones.

TRBV7-3	NA	NA	TRBJ1-2	CASSTTDRNGYTF	TGTGCCAGCAGCACAACCGACCGTAACGGCTACACCTTC
TRBV4-2	many	NA	TRBJ2-5	CASSQGYSLAETQYF	TGTGCCAGCAGCCAAGGCTATTCACTAGCTGAGACCCAGTACTTC
TRBV7-8	few	NA	TRBJ1-1	CASSPTPGHLGTEAFF	TGTGCCAGCAGCCCAACGCCAGGCCACTTAGGCACTGAAGCTTTCTTT
TRBV7-9	many	NA	TRBJ2-3	CASSLVPTSFTDTQYF	TGTGCCAGCAGCTTAGTCCCCACTAGTTTCACAGATACGCAGTATTTT
TRBV6-5	many	NA	TRBJ2-3	CASNPKGVGTDTQYF	TGTGCCAGCAACCCGAAGGGGGTCGGCACAGATACGCAGTATTTT
TRBV7-9	few	NA	TRBJ1-2	CASSPSGTWVKGLNYGYTF	TGTGCCAGCAGCCCGTCCGGGACCTGGGTGAAGGGCCTTAACTATGGCTACACCTTC
TRBV20-1	many	NA	TRBJ2-1	CSARPTENEQFF	TGCAGTGCTAGACCTACCGAAAATGAGCAGTTCTTC
TRBV2	NA	TRBD2	TRBJ2-3	CASSPTSADTQYF	TGTGCCAGCAGTCCCACTAGCGCCGATACGCAGTATTTT
TRBV4-3	NA	TRBD2	TRBJ2-3	CATSPGLVDTQYF	TGCGCCACCTCACCGGGACTAGTCGATACGCAGTATTTT
TRBV12-3/TRBV12-4	few	NA	TRBJ2-4	CASSQIRGADIQYF	TGTGCCAGCAGCCAAATCAGGGGGGCGGACATTCAGTACTTC
TRBV30	few	NA	TRBJ1-1	CAWDRSNTEAFF	TGTGCCTGGGACCGTTCGAACACTGAAGCTTTCTTT
TRBV5-1	NA	TRBD1	TRBJ2-7	CASSLALGQGANSPGYEQYF	TGCGCCAGCAGCTTGGCTTTGGGACAGGGGGCGAACAGTCCTGGCTACGAGCAGTACTTC
TRBV7-8	many	NA	TRBJ1-2	CASSPAMAGRGYTF	TGTGCCAGCAGCCCAGCGATGGCGGGGCGCGGCTACACCTTC
TRBV4-3	NA	TRBD1	TRBJ1-2	CASSPKPAGGYGYTF	TGCGCCAGCAGCCCAAAACCCGCAGGGGGCTATGGCTACACCTTC
TRBV9	many	NA	TRBJ2-5	CASSVGPTSQETQYF	TGTGCCAGCAGCGTAGGGCCTACCTCCCAAGAGACCCAGTACTTC
TRBV12-3/TRBV12-4	NA	NA	TRBJ1-1	CASQLNTEAFF	TGTGCCAGCCAGCTCAACACTGAAGCTTTCTTT
TRBV7-3	many	NA	TRBJ2-5	CASSLTKDSQETQYF	TGTGCCAGCAGCTTAACCAAGGACAGCCAAGAGACCCAGTACTTC
TRBV5-4	NA	NA	TRBJ2-1	CASSPHQNSYNEQFF	TGTGCCAGCAGCCCTCACCAGAACTCCTACAATGAGCAGTTCTTC
TRBV27	many	TRBD1	TRBJ1-2	CASSYRDRGRGYTF	TGTGCCAGCAGTTACCGGGACAGGGGAAGGGGCTACACCTTC
TRBV12-3/TRBV12-4	few	TRBD2	TRBJ2-7	CASRPLQGGLASEQYF	TGTGCCAGCAGACCGCTACAGGGGGGACTAGCGAGCGAGCAGTACTTC
TRBV4-3	many	NA	TRBJ1-2	CASSHLRVRGLYGYTF	TGCGCCAGCAGCCATCTCAGGGTTAGAGGACTGTATGGCTACACCTTC
TRBV7-2	few	NA	TRBJ2-2	CASSFLGYGELFF	TGTGCCAGCAGCTTTCTCGGCTATGGGGAGCTGTTTTTT
TRBV5-6	many	NA	TRBJ2-7	CASSPGQDEQYF	TGTGCCAGCAGCCCCGGTCAGGACGAGCAGTACTTC
TRBV3-1	many	NA	TRBJ2-1	CASSQEWTGEQFF	TGTGCCAGCAGCCAAGAGTGGACGGGTGAGCAGTTCTTC
TRBV20-1	few	NA	TRBJ2-3	CSARDTSGVYTQYF	TGCAGTGCTAGAGATACCTCCGGCGTTTATACGCAGTATTTT
TRBV20-1	NA	NA	TRBJ1-5	CSARGTVDQPQHF	TGCAGTGCTAGAGGGACAGTGGATCAGCCCCAGCATTTT
TRBV6-2/TRBV6-3	NA	NA	TRBJ1-2	CASSYSTSHDGYTF	TGTGCCAGCAGTTACTCGACATCCCACGATGGCTACACCTTC
TRBV11-2	NA	NA	TRBJ1-2	CASSLAHREGGYTF	TGTGCCAGCAGCTTAGCCCACAGGGAAGGCGGCTACACCTTC
TRBV4-3	NA	NA	TRBJ2-1	CASSQEAVTYNEQFF	TGCGCCAGCAGCCAAGAGGCAGTTACCTACAATGAGCAGTTCTTC
TRBV7-2	NA	TRBD1	TRBJ1-5	CASTVRDSHQPQHF	TGTGCCAGCACAGTTAGGGACAGTCATCAGCCCCAGCATTTT
TRBV28	NA	TRBD2	TRBJ2-5	CASSSAGPETQYF	TGTGCCAGCAGTTCAGCGGGGCCAGAGACCCAGTACTTC
TRBV20-1	NA	NA	TRBJ1-1	CSARASVGAEAFF	TGCAGTGCTAGAGCCTCTGTTGGGGCTGAAGCTTTCTTT
TRBV10-3	few	TRBD1	TRBJ2-5	CAISGAGGETQYF	TGTGCCATCAGTGGGGCAGGGGGAGAGACCCAGTACTTC
TRBV7-9	NA	NA	TRBJ1-4	CASSQTNGGEKLFF	TGTGCCAGCAGCCAAACAAACGGGGGTGAAAAACTGTTTTTT
TRBV28	NA	NA	TRBJ1-1	CASSSFIDGTFF	TGTGCCAGCAGTTCCTTCATCGACGGGACTTTCTTT
TRBV4-3	few	NA	TRBJ1-1	CASSLGGRDTEAFF	TGCGCCAGCAGCCTTGGTGGGAGGGACACTGAAGCTTTCTTT
TRBV5-6	NA	NA	TRBJ1-2	CASLGGDNYGYTF	TGTGCCAGCTTGGGTGGGGATAACTATGGCTACACCTTC
TRBV5-1	NA	NA	TRBJ2-5	CASSFRVLETQYF	TGCGCCAGCAGCTTCAGGGTTTTAGAGACCCAGTACTTC
TRBV6-2/TRBV6-3	few	TRBD2	TRBJ2-3	CASSWSSLSGVTF	TGTGCCAGCAGTTGGAGTTCACTTAGCGGGGTGACTTTT
TRBV12-3/TRBV12-4	NA	NA	TRBJ2-3	CASTRGESTDTQYF	TGTGCCAGCACGAGGGGGGAAAGCACAGATACGCAGTATTTT
TRBV5-1	many	NA	TRBJ2-7	CASSLEGDEQYF	TGCGCCAGCAGCTTGGAGGGCGACGAGCAGTACTTC
TRBV18	NA	NA	TRBJ2-2	CASSDQPPNTGELFF	TGTGCCAGCTCCGACCAACCGCCGAACACCGGGGAGCTGTTTTTT
TRBV9	few	NA	TRBJ2-1	CASSEDNEQFF	TGTGCCAGCAGCGAAGACAATGAGCAGTTCTTC
TRBV4-2	NA	TRBD2	TRBJ2-1	CASSPPLAEAYNEQFF	TGTGCCAGCAGTCCTCCCCTAGCGGAGGCCTACAATGAGCAGTTCTTC
TRBV18	few	NA	TRBJ1-4	CASSQESNEKLFF	TGTGCCAGCTCTCAGGAGAGTAATGAAAAACTGTTTTTT
TRBV7-8	few	NA	TRBJ2-3	CASGKGPPNPRFTQYF	TGTGCCAGCGGGAAGGGCCCACCGAATCCCCGTTTTACGCAGTATTTT
TRBV5-1	many	NA	TRBJ2-5	CASSYGGVADQETQYF	TGCGCCAGCAGCTACGGAGGGGTAGCGGACCAAGAGACCCAGTACTTC
TRBV20-1	many	TRBD1	TRBJ1-1	CSVPSGTVPEAFF	TGCAGTGTCCCGTCCGGGACAGTCCCTGAAGCTTTCTTT
TRBV5-4	NA	TRBD1	TRBJ1-2	CASSLGSPQGYNGYTF	TGTGCCAGCAGCTTGGGATCTCCACAGGGGTATAATGGCTACACCTTC
TRBV7-2	many	NA	TRBJ2-6	CASSLGFMRGKSGANVLTF	TGTGCCAGCAGCTTAGGGTTTATGAGGGGCAAGTCTGGGGCCAACGTCCTGACTTTC
TRBV6-2/TRBV6-3	NA	TRBD1	TRBJ2-2	CASSDRVNTGELFF	TGTGCCAGCAGCGACAGGGTGAACACCGGGGAGCTGTTTTTT
TRBV5-1	few	TRBD1	TRBJ1-3	CASSLHDRAQDTIYF	TGCGCCAGCAGCTTGCACGACAGGGCGCAGGACACCATATATTTT
TRBV28	many	NA	TRBJ1-1	CASSFSRGEAFF	TGTGCCAGCAGTTTCTCCAGGGGTGAAGCTTTCTTT